This T cell receptor (beta chain) is from a study of shared clonotypes between healthy human individuals. Study observations and caveats: Sorted-subset sequencing, rarefaction showed, was incomplete despite large depth.

Naive CD8 cells comprised CD45RO-negative, CCR7-positively selected cells, excluding terminally differentiated effector memory CD45RA+ cells. Generated by immunoSEQ multiplex PCR, the TCRdb table keeps only in-frame clones and is missing some. The table lists some 2.1 million clones, around 93% of them singletons. V was cut by 5 bases and J by 7 bases, with 15 bases left in between. The CDR3 totals 14 residues. Germline V CDR1 and CDR2: MNHEY, SMNVEV (reference sequence). Regarding this clone: Its antigen remains unknown.

The sequence was collected from a man between 18 and 29 years old in good health. Some clones in this sample may be carry-over from other donors' samples. Sequencing was carried out using naive CD8+ T cells from PBMCs. V gene TRBV27 combines with J gene TRBJ1-5; perhaps TRBD1 as D (6 bases). The CDR3 region is CASSTGTVSQPQHF. CDR3 bases: TGTGCCAGCAGTACAGGGACCGTAAGCCAGCCCCAGCATTTT.